The clone carrying this T cell receptor (beta chain) showed up just a few times. The antigen remains undetermined. The data were taken from a study of blood T cells in healthy people across ages. Study as a whole: Template switching recovered approximately one barcoded beta molecule for every two T cells. General study results and limits: Greater diversity and more naive CD4+ cells were seen in long-lived donors than in aged donors. The unsorted PBMCs prevented any conclusive comparison of naive versus antigen-experienced cells.

A second roughly 6 to 12 cycle PCR used barcoded and J-beta primers. Each cDNA molecule was tagged by a template-switch adaptor with 12 random nucleotides. MiXCR, run by TCRdb on the 5' RACE reads, gives a single entry per CDR3 protein. The sample shows roughly 2 million distinct CDR3 sequences, 49% of them seen only once. The CDR3 runs 16 residues. CDR1 LGHNA and CDR2 YNFKEQ come from the germline V gene. Between the trimmed V and J ends, which lost 0 bases and 6 bases, there was a span of 15 bases. The sequence was obtained from a woman between 40 and 50 years old in good health. Material: blood. The chain joins TRBV4-2 to TRBJ2-1; TRBD2 is a possible D gene (5 bases). The CDR3 sequence: CASSQERILAGNEQFF. The DNA of the CDR3 is TGTGCCAGCAGCCAAGAGAGGATCCTAGCCGGCAATGAGCAGTTCTTC.